This note documents a single T cell receptor beta chain sequence. This specimen belongs to a study of blood T cell repertoires in COVID-19. About the research overall: Sources were T cells, B-cell-depleted T cells, or PBMCs; the material itself was cDNA or gDNA.

Clones were read by immunoSEQ multiplex PCR, and TCRdb kept only the in-frame ones, dropping some. The sample has about 360,000 clones; roughly 80% are singletons. Trimming took off 2 bases at V and 7 bases at J, with 14 bases between the two ends. In germline, CDR1 is SGHDN, CDR2 FVKESK. The CDR3 runs 14 residues. The chain joins TRBV14 to TRBJ1-2; D possibly corresponds to TRBD1 (5 bases). This clonotype was obtained from a human donor with acute or convalescent COVID-19. The donor label of this sample is uncertain. Sequenced input: peripheral blood. The CDR3 region is CASSQRGKIAGYTF. Written as DNA, the CDR3 is TGTGCCAGCAGCCAACGGGGGAAGATCGCTGGCTACACCTTC.